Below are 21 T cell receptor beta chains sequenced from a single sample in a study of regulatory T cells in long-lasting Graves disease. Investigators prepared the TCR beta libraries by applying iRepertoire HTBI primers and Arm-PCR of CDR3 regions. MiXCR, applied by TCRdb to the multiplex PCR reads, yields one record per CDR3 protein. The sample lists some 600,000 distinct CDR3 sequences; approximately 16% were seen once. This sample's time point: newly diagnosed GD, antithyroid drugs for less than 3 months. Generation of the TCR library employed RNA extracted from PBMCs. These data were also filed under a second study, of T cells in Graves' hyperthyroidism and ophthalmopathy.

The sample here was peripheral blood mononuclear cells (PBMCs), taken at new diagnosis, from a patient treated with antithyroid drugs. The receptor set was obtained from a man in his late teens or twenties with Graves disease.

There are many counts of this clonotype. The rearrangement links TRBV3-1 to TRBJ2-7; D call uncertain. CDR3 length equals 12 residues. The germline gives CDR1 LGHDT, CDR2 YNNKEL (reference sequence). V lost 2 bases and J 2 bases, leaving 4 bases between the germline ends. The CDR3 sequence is CASSQPPYEQYF. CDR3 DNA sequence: TGTGCCAGCAGCCAACCGCCCTACGAGCAGTACTTC.

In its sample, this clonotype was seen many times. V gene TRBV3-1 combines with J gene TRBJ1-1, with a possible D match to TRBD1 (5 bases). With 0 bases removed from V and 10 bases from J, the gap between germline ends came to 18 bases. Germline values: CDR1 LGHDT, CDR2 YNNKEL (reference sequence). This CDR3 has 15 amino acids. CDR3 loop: CASSQDAHRGTGAFF. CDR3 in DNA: TGTGCCAGCAGCCAAGATGCCCACCGGGGCACCGGAGCTTTCTTT.

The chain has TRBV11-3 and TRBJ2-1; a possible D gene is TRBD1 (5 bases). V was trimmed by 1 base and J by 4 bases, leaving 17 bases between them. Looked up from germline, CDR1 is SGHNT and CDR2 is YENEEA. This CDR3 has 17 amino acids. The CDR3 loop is CASSLAENRLRYNEQFF. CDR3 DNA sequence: TGTGCCAGCAGCTTAGCGGAGAACAGGTTACGATACAATGAGCAGTTCTTC.

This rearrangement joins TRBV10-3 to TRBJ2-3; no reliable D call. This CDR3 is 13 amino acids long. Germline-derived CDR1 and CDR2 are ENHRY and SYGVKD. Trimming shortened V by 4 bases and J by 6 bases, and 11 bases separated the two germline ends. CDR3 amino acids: CAISGRREDTQYF. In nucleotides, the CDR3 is TGTGCCATCAGTGGGCGGAGAGAGGATACGCAGTATTTT.

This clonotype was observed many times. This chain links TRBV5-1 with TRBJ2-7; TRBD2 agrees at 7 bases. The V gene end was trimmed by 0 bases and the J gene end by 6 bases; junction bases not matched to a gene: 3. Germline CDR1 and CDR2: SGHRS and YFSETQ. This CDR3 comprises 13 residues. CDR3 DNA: TGCGCCAGCAGCTTGGAGGGAGGGTTCGAGCAGTACTTC. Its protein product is CASSLEGGFEQYF. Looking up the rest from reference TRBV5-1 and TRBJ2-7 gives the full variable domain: KAGVTQTPRYLIKTRGQQVTLSCSPISGHRSVSWYQQTPGQGLQFLFEYFSETQRNKGNFPGRFSGRQFSNSRSEMNVSTLELGDSALYLCASSLEGGFEQYFGPGTRLTVT.

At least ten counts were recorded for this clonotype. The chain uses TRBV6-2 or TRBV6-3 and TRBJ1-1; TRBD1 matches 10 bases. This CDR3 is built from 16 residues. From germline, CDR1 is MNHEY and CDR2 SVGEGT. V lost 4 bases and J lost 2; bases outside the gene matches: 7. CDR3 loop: CASSFPGTGANTEAFF. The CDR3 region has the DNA TGTGCCAGCAGTTTTCCCGGGACAGGGGCCAACACTGAAGCTTTCTTT.

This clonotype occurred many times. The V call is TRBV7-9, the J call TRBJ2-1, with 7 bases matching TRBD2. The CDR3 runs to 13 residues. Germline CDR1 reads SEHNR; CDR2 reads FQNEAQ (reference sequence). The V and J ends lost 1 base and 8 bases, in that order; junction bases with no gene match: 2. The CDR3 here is CASSLVSGDEQFF. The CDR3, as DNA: TGTGCCAGCAGCTTAGTGAGCGGGGATGAGCAGTTCTTC.

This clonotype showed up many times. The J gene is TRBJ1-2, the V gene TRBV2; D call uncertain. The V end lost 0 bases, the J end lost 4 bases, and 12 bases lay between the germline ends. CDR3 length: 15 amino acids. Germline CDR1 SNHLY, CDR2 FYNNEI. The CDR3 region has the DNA TGTGCCAGCAGTGAAGCCCCGCAGGCCCCCTATGGCTACACCTTC. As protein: CASSEAPQAPYGYTF.

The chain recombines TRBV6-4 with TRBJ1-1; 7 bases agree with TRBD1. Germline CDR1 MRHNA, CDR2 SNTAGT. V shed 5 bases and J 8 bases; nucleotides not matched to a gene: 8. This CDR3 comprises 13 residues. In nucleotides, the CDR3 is TGTGCCAGCAGTCACCCCAGGGGGGGAGAAGCTTTCTTT. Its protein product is CASSHPRGGEAFF.

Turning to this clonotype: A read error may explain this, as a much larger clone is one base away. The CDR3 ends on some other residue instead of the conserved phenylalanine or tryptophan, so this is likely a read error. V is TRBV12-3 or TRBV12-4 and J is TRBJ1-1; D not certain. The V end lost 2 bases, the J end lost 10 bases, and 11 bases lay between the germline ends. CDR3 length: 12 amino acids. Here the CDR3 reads CASSLNLGPAFS. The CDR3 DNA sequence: TGTGCCAGCAGTTTAAATCTAGGGCCAGCTTTCTCT.

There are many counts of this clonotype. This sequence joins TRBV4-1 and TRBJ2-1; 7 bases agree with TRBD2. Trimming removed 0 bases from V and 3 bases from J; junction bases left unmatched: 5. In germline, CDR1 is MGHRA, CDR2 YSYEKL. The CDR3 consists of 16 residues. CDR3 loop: CASSQDNSGIYNEQFF. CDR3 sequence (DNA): TGCGCCAGCAGCCAAGATAACAGCGGGATCTACAATGAGCAGTTCTTC.

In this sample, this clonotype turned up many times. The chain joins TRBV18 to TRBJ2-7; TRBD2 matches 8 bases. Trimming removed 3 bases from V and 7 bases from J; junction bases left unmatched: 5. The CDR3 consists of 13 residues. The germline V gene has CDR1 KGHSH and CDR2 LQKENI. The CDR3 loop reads CASSPGTSFEQYF. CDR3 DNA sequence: TGTGCCAGCTCACCCGGGACTAGTTTTGAGCAGTACTTC.

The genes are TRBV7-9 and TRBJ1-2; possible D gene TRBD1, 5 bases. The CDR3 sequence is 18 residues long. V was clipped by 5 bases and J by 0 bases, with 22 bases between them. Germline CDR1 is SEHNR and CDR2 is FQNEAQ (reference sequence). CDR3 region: CASSQGKTGTNTNYGYTF. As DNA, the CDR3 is TGTGCCAGCAGCCAGGGAAAGACGGGAACCAATACTAACTATGGCTACACCTTC.

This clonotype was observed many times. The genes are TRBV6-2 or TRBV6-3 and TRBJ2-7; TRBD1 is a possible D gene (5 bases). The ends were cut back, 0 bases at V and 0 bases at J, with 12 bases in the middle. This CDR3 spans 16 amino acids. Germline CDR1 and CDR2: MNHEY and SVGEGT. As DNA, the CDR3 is TGTGCCAGCAGTTACTCCCGGCGGCAGGGCTCCTACGAGCAGTACTTC. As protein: CASSYSRRQGSYEQYF.

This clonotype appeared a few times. The chain's CDR3 is CASSLTLAGANEQFF. CDR3 nucleotides: TGTGCCAGCAGTTTAACGCTAGCGGGAGCTAATGAGCAGTTCTTC. This rearrangement joins TRBV27 to TRBJ2-1; 10 bases agree with TRBD2. The CDR3 has 15 residues. Germline loops: CDR1 MNHEY, CDR2 SMNVEV (reference sequence). Trimming removed 2 bases from V and 7 bases from J; junction bases left unmatched: 5.

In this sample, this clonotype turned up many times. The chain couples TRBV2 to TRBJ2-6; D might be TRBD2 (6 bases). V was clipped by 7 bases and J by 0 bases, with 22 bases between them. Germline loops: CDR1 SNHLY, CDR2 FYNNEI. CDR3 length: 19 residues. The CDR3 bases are TGTGCCAGCAACCCCTGGAGGGAAACGTCCCTCTCTGGGGCCAACGTCCTGACTTTC. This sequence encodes CASNPWRETSLSGANVLTF. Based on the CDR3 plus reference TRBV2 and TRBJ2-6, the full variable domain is EPEVTQTPSHQVTQMGQEVILRCVPISNHLYFYWYRQILGQKVEFLVSFYNNEISEKSEIFDDQFSVERPDGSNFTLKIRSTKLEDSAMYFCASNPWRETSLSGANVLTFGAGSRLTVL.

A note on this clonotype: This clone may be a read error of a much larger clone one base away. The chain's CDR3 is CAGSHRTSTDTQYF. The DNA for the CDR3 is TGTGCCGGCAGCCACAGGACTAGCACAGATACGCAGTATTTT. The chain employs TRBV3-1 and TRBJ2-3; D may correspond to TRBD1 or TRBD2 (5 bases each). Germline V lookup: CDR1 LGHDT, CDR2 YNNKEL (reference sequence). The CDR3 has 14 residues.

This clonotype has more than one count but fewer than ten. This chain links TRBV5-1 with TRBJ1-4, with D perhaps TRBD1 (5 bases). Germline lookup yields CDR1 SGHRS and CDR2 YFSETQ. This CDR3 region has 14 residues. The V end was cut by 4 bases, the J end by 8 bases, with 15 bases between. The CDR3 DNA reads TGCGCCAGCAGCCCGGGACGGAGTAGAGAAAAACTGTTTTTT. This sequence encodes CASSPGRSREKLFF.

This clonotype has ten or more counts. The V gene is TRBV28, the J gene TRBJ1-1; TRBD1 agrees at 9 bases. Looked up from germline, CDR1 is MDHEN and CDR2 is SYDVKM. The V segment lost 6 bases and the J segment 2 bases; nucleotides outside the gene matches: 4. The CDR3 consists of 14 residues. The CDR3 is CASRRQGGNTEAFF. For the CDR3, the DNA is TGTGCCAGCAGAAGACAGGGGGGAAACACTGAAGCTTTCTTT.

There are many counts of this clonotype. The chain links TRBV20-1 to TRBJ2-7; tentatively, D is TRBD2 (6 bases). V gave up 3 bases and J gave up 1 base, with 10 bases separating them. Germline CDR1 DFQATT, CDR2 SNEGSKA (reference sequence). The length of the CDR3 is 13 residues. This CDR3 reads CSASFAGSYEQYF. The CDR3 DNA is TGCAGTGCTAGCTTCGCGGGGTCCTACGAGCAGTACTTC.

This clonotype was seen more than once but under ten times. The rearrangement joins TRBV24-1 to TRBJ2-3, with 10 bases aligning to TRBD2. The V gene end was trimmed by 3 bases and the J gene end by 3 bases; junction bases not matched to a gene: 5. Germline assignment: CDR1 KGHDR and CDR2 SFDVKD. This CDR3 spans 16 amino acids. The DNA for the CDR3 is TGTGCCACCAGTGATCCCAGCGGGAGGGCTACAGATACGCAGTATTTT. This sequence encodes CATSDPSGRATDTQYF.